The 31 T cell receptor beta chains in this list originate from one sample, sequenced in a study of blood T cell repertoires in COVID-19. Measured with immunoSEQ multiplex PCR; TCRdb has only the in-frame clones, and not every one. In the table there are more than 95,000 clones, about 90% of which are singletons. Sequencing input: peripheral blood. The receptors were sampled from a human donor in a cohort sampled during active COVID-19.

The V and J genes are TRBV2 and TRBJ1-4; a possible D gene is TRBD1 (5 bases). CDR3 size: 18 residues. Looked up from germline, CDR1 is SNHLY and CDR2 is FYNNEI. V was cut by 3 bases and J by 4 bases, with 21 bases left in between. The CDR3 region is CASSEGGRGVGFNEKLFF. CDR3 DNA sequence: TGTGCCAGCAGTGAGGGAGGAAGGGGAGTAGGGTTTAATGAAAAACTGTTTTTT.

The rearrangement uses TRBV7-9 and TRBJ1-6; 7 positions agree with TRBD1. This CDR3 is 15 amino acids long. Germline assignment: CDR1 SEHNR and CDR2 FQNEAQ (reference sequence). J lost 7 bases, V lost 5 bases, and 8 bases had no gene match. The CDR3 coding sequence is TGTGCCAGCAGCGACTCGGGACAGTCAAATTCACCCCTCCACTTT. It yields the protein CASSDSGQSNSPLHF.

The chain is built from TRBV7-8 and TRBJ2-1; a weak D match, TRBD1 (5 bases). The length of the CDR3 is 15 residues. Trimming removed 1 base from V and 3 bases from J, with 10 bases in between. Germline values: CDR1 SGHVS, CDR2 FQNEAQ. The CDR3 sequence: CASSLGQGFYNEQFF. Here the CDR3 DNA reads TGTGCCAGCAGCTTAGGGCAGGGCTTCTACAATGAGCAGTTCTTC.

The V and J genes are TRBV28 and TRBJ2-7; tentatively, D is TRBD2 (5 bases). Trimming left V 4 bases short and J 0 bases short, with 13 bases between. Germline V CDR1 and CDR2: MDHEN, SYDVKM. This CDR3 comprises 15 residues. CDR3: CASSSQSGSSYEQYF. Here the CDR3 DNA reads TGTGCCAGCAGTTCTCAAAGCGGCAGCTCCTACGAGCAGTACTTC.

The chain has TRBV27 and TRBJ2-5; 7 nucleotides align to TRBD1. Germline V CDR1 and CDR2: MNHEY, SMNVEV (reference sequence). Trimming took 11 bases from V and 5 from J; bases not matched to a gene: 8. The CDR3 length is 12 residues. The DNA of the CDR3 is TGTGCCTTCCACAGGGGTTCGGAGACCCAGTACTTC. This gives the protein CAFHRGSETQYF.

V is TRBV5-1 and J is TRBJ2-7; TRBD2 matches at 11 bases. The CDR3 length is 15 residues. CDR1 is SGHRS, CDR2 YFSETQ, per germline. V was clipped by 2 bases and J by 5 bases; unmatched bases: 6. The CDR3 sequence is CASSFGLAGGNEQYF. The CDR3 coding sequence is TGCGCCAGCAGCTTCGGTCTAGCGGGAGGTAACGAGCAGTACTTC.

The J gene is TRBJ1-6, the V gene TRBV4-1; D is perhaps TRBD1 (5 bases). The CDR3 contains 14 residues. CDR1 MGHRA and CDR2 YSYEKL come from the germline V gene. V was cut by 6 bases and J by 7 bases, with 13 bases left in between. In DNA, the CDR3 is TGCGCCAGCAGTCTCGGACAAGGGAATTCACCCCTCCACTTT. Its translation: CASSLGQGNSPLHF.

This chain links TRBV2 with TRBJ2-5; possible D gene TRBD1, 5 bases. CDR1 is SNHLY, CDR2 FYNNEI, per germline. CDR3 size: 15 residues. V lost 9 bases to trimming and J lost 0 bases, with 17 bases between them. The CDR3 DNA reads TGTGCCAGTTTATTCAACAGGCTAGACCAAGAGACCCAGTACTTC. Residues: CASLFNRLDQETQYF.

V is TRBV7-2 and J is TRBJ2-7; D is ambiguous. Trimming shortened V by 1 base and J by 0 bases, and 16 bases separated the two germline ends. Germline V gene sequence: CDR1 SGHTA, CDR2 FQGNSA. The CDR3 sequence is 17 residues long. The CDR3 nucleotides read TGTGCCAGCAGCTTAGACCTCGGTTTTTTGAGCTCCTACGAGCAGTACTTC. It yields the protein CASSLDLGFLSSYEQYF.

This chain links TRBV5-1 with TRBJ2-2; 9 bases are a match to TRBD1. V was clipped by 6 bases and J by 7 bases; unmatched bases: 7. Germline assignment: CDR1 SGHRS and CDR2 YFSETQ. The CDR3 totals 14 residues. The CDR3 sequence is CASTITGGGGELFF. The CDR3 nucleotides read TGCGCCAGCACCATCACAGGGGGCGGCGGGGAGCTGTTTTTT.

The J gene is TRBJ1-1, the V gene TRBV5-8; 11 positions agree with TRBD1. Germline lookup yields CDR1 SGHTS and CDR2 YDEGEE. V was pared by 5 bases and J by 1 base, with 7 bases of the junction left unmatched. The CDR3 extends over 16 amino acids. In nucleotides, the CDR3 is TGTGCCAGCAGTCTCCCGGGACAGGGGGAGAACACTGAAGCTTTCTTT. Its protein is CASSLPGQGENTEAFF.

The chain employs TRBV11-3 and TRBJ2-1; 7 bases map to TRBD1. Losses at the gene ends were 1 base for V and 5 bases for J; bases not matched to a gene: 5. This CDR3 spans 15 amino acids. CDR1 SGHNT and CDR2 YENEEA come from the germline V gene. This CDR3 reads CASSLGTGFDNEQFF. CDR3 DNA sequence: TGTGCCAGCAGCTTAGGGACAGGTTTCGACAATGAGCAGTTCTTC.

The chain carries TRBV6-6 and TRBJ1-5; D gene unclear. Trimming pared 2 bases from V and 6 bases from J, leaving 17 bases between. This CDR3 spans 16 amino acids. Looked up from germline, CDR1 is MNHNY and CDR2 is SVGAGI (reference sequence). The CDR3 DNA reads TGTGCCAGCAGTTACGCTCGGGAAGGGAGTGGTCAGCCCCAGCATTTT. This codes for CASSYAREGSGQPQHF.

There are many counts of this clone. The V and J genes are TRBV28 and TRBJ2-7; unclear D gene. Trimming took 3 bases from V and 2 from J, leaving 11 bases between them. The CDR3 is 14 residues long. The V gene's germline CDR1 is MDHEN and CDR2 SYDVKM. The chain's CDR3 is CASSLAEQTYEQYF. CDR3 coding DNA: TGTGCCAGCAGTTTGGCGGAACAAACCTACGAGCAGTACTTC.

The table lists this clone with a count of one. V usage is TRBV29-1 and J usage is TRBJ2-7; 7 bases line up with TRBD1. The germline CDR1 and CDR2 sequences are SQVTM and ANQGSEA. With 1 base clipped from V and 5 bases from J, the junction kept 2 bases outside the gene matches. CDR3 length: 12 residues. The CDR3 loop is CSVEGQGDEQYF. In DNA, the CDR3 is TGCAGCGTTGAAGGACAGGGAGACGAGCAGTACTTC.

The rearrangement joins TRBV28 to TRBJ1-2; D uncertain. The V gene's germline CDR1 is MDHEN and CDR2 SYDVKM. This CDR3 region has 11 residues. Trimming removed 2 bases at V and 14 bases at J, with 12 bases between. CDR3 sequence: CASSLRRLRTF. The CDR3 DNA reads TGTGCCAGCAGTTTACGGAGGCTACGAACCTTC.

The V gene is TRBV13, the J gene TRBJ2-1; 8 positions match TRBD1. The V and J ends lost 5 bases and 0 bases, in that order; junction bases with no gene match: 3. Germline CDR1 PRHDT, CDR2 FYEKMQ (reference sequence). The CDR3 has 15 residues. The CDR3 bases are TGTGCCAGCAGCGCCACAGGGGGCTCCTACAATGAGCAGTTCTTC. Encoded protein: CASSATGGSYNEQFF.

The gene calls are TRBV20-1 and TRBJ2-7, with a possible D match to TRBD2 (6 bases). CDR1 and CDR2 from the germline V gene are DFQATT and SNEGSKA (reference sequence). The length of the CDR3 is 15 residues. With 3 bases removed from V and 0 bases from J, the gap between germline ends came to 15 bases. The CDR3 DNA follows: TGCAGTGCTAGTTGGGAGGCGACTAGCTCCTACGAGCAGTACTTC. Its protein is CSASWEATSSYEQYF.

This chain links TRBV3-1 (or the pseudogene TRBV3-2) with TRBJ2-5; D is unresolved. The CDR3 is made up of 14 amino acids. The V end was cut by 0 bases, the J end by 1 base, with 6 bases between. Germline loops: CDR1 LGHDT, CDR2 YNNKEL (reference sequence). DNA for the CDR3: TGTGCCAGCAGCCAAGATTACAGCCAAGAGACCCAGTACTTC. Its protein is CASSQDYSQETQYF.

The chain is built from TRBV10-2 and TRBJ2-7, with 9 nucleotides matching TRBD2. The J segment lost 3 bases and the V segment lost 2 bases, leaving 8 bases of the junction unmatched. Germline V gene sequence: CDR1 WSHSY, CDR2 SAAADI. CDR3 length equals 16 residues. The CDR3 reads CASSETLAGENYEQYF. The CDR3, as DNA: TGCGCCAGCAGTGAGACTTTAGCGGGGGAGAACTACGAGCAGTACTTC.

V is TRBV10-3 and J is TRBJ1-5, with D possibly being TRBD1 (6 bases). The CDR3 sequence is 14 residues long. V shed 3 bases and J shed 5 bases, with 11 bases lying between them. CDR1 and CDR2 from the germline V gene are ENHRY and SYGVKD. DNA of the CDR3: TGTGCCATCAGTGACGAGCAGGGGTATCAGCCCCAGCATTTT. Translation: CAISDEQGYQPQHF.

A few counts support this clone. The CDR3 loop is CASSLEALETQYF. CDR3 nucleotides: TGTGCCAGCAGTTTAGAGGCGCTGGAGACCCAGTACTTC. The gene calls are TRBV28 and TRBJ2-5; D gene ambiguous. Germline V gives CDR1 MDHEN, CDR2 SYDVKM. This CDR3 is 13 amino acids long. The V gene lost 2 bases and the J gene lost 5 bases, with 9 bases spanning the gap.

The V call is TRBV7-2, the J call TRBJ2-7; D is undetermined. The V gene's germline CDR1 is SGHTA and CDR2 FQGNSA. V lost 2 bases and J 3 bases, leaving 8 bases between the germline ends. CDR3 length: 13 residues. The CDR3 is CASSLWLGYEQYF. The CDR3, as DNA: TGTGCCAGCAGCTTATGGCTAGGCTACGAGCAGTACTTC.

The rearrangement joins TRBV19 to TRBJ2-1; TRBD2 matches 11 bases. V lost 4 bases and J lost 0; bases outside the gene matches: 5. CDR1 LNHDA and CDR2 SQIVND come from the germline V gene (reference sequence). This CDR3 is built from 17 residues. The CDR3 spells CASSTQLAGASYNEQFF. The CDR3 nucleotides read TGTGCCAGTAGTACCCAACTAGCGGGGGCCTCCTACAATGAGCAGTTCTTC.

This clone was counted a single time. V is TRBV7-2 and J is TRBJ2-5; a possible D gene is TRBD2 (5 bases). Trimming removed 6 bases at V and 2 bases at J, with 16 bases between. The CDR3 covers 15 residues. Per germline, CDR1 SGHTA and CDR2 FQGNSA. This CDR3 is CASRLGAAGQETQYF. The CDR3 DNA is TGTGCCAGCAGACTAGGCGCGGCGGGTCAAGAGACCCAGTACTTC.

A word on this clone: Additional DNA sequences in this sample encode the identical CDR3. The chain uses TRBV5-6 and TRBJ2-7; D is undetermined. Trimming shortened V by 2 bases and J by 2 bases, and 8 bases separated the two germline ends. The CDR3 consists of 13 residues. Per germline, CDR1 SGHDT and CDR2 YYEEEE. This CDR3 reads CASSLLAAYEQYF. CDR3 bases: TGTGCCAGCAGCTTATTGGCGGCCTACGAGCAGTACTTC.

The chain employs TRBV5-1 and TRBJ1-5; D call uncertain. The V gene lost 2 bases and the J gene lost 4 bases, with 7 bases spanning the gap. Germline lookup yields CDR1 SGHRS and CDR2 YFSETQ. There are 13 residues in the CDR3. CDR3 sequence (DNA): TGCGCCAGCAGCTTTACAGTTAATCAGCCCCAGCATTTT. Amino acids: CASSFTVNQPQHF. Based on the CDR3 plus reference TRBV5-1 and TRBJ1-5, the full variable domain is KAGVTQTPRYLIKTRGQQVTLSCSPISGHRSVSWYQQTPGQGLQFLFEYFSETQRNKGNFPGRFSGRQFSNSRSEMNVSTLELGDSALYLCASSFTVNQPQHFGDGTRLSIL.

The chain is built from TRBV28 and TRBJ1-1; unclear D gene. The CDR3 totals 14 residues. Looked up from germline, CDR1 is MDHEN and CDR2 is SYDVKM. V lost 3 bases and J 3 bases, leaving 11 bases between the germline ends. Written as DNA, the CDR3 is TGTGCCAGCAGTTTGGAGGGTGGGGACACTGAAGCTTTCTTT. It is translated as CASSLEGGDTEAFF.

This chain joins TRBV11-2 and TRBJ2-1; D is unresolved. This CDR3 has 16 residues. Germline V gives CDR1 SGHAT, CDR2 FQNNGV. V was shortened by 0 bases and J by 0 bases, with 9 bases between the two germline ends. The CDR3 bases are TGTGCCAGCAGCTTAGACCCGGTTAGCTCCTACAATGAGCAGTTCTTC. Translation gives CASSLDPVSSYNEQFF.

Notes on this clone: Other DNA sequences from this sample encode an identical CDR3 as well. The V call is TRBV14, the J call TRBJ2-7; weak D call: TRBD2 (6 bases). V was cut by 0 bases and J by 3 bases, with 9 bases left in between. From germline, CDR1 is SGHDN and CDR2 FVKESK. This CDR3 spans 14 amino acids. This chain's CDR3 is CASSQEVGGYEQYF. The CDR3 DNA follows: TGTGCCAGCAGCCAAGAGGTGGGAGGCTACGAGCAGTACTTC.

The chain recombines TRBV5-6 with TRBJ1-4, with no clear D. This CDR3 is built from 14 residues. Deletions cut 4 bases from V and 0 bases from J, with 7 bases between. Germline CDR1 reads SGHDT; CDR2 reads YYEEEE. The CDR3 here is CASSRLTTNEKLFF. The CDR3 nucleotides read TGTGCCAGCAGCCGACTAACAACTAATGAAAAACTGTTTTTT.